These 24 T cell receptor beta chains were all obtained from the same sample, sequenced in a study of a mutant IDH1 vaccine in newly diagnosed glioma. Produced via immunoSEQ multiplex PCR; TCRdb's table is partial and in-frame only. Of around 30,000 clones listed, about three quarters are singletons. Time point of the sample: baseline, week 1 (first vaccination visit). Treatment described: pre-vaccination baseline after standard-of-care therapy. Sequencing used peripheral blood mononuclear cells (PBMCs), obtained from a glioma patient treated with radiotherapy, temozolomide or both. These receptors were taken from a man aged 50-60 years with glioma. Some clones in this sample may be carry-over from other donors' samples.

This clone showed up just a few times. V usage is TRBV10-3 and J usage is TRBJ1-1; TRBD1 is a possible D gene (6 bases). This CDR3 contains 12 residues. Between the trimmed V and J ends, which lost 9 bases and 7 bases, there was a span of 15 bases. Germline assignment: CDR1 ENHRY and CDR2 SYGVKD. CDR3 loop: CAIRGAGDEAFF. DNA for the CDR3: TGTGCCATAAGGGGGGCCGGAGATGAAGCTTTCTTT.

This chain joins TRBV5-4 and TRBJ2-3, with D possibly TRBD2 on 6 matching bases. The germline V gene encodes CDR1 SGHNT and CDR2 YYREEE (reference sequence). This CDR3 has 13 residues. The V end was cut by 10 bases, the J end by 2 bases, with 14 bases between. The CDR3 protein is CASYAGYTDTQYF. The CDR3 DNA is TGTGCCTCCTACGCGGGGTACACAGATACGCAGTATTTT.

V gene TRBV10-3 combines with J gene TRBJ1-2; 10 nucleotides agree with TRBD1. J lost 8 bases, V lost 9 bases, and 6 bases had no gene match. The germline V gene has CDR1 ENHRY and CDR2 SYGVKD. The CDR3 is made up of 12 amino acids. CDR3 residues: CAMTGGAEGYTF. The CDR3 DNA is TGTGCCATGACAGGGGGCGCGGAGGGCTACACCTTC.

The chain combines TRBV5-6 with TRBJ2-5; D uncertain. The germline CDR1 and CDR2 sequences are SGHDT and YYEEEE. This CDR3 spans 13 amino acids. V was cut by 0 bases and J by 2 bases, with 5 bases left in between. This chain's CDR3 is CASSLGQQETQYF. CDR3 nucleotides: TGTGCCAGCAGCTTGGGGCAACAAGAGACCCAGTACTTC.

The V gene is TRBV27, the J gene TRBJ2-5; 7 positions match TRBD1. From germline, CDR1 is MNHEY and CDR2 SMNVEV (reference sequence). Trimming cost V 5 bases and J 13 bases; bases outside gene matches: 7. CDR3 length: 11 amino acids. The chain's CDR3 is CASSRGQGWYF. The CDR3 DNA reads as TGTGCCAGCAGTAGGGGGCAGGGTTGGTACTTC.

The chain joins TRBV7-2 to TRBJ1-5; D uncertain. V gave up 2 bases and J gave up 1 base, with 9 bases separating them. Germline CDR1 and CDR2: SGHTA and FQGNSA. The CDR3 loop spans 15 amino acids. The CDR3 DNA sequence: TGTGCCAGCAGCTTAAGGCAGTTCAGCAATCAGCCCCAGCATTTT. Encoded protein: CASSLRQFSNQPQHF.

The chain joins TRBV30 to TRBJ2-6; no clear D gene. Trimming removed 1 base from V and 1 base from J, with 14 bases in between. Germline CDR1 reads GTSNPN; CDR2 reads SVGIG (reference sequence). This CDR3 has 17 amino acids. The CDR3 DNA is TGTGCCTGGAGTGGATCCGCCTTTAGGTCTGGGGCCAACGTCCTGACTTTC. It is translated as CAWSGSAFRSGANVLTF.

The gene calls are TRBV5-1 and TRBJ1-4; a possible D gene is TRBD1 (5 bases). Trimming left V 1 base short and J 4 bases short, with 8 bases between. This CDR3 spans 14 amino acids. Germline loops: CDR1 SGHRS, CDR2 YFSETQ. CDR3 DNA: TGCGCCAGCAGCTTGTCCGACAGTAATGAAAAACTGTTTTTT. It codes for CASSLSDSNEKLFF.

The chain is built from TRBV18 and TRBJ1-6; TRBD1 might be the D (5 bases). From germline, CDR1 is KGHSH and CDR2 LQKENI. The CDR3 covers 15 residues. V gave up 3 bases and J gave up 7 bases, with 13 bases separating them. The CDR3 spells CASSPLPGQNSPLHF. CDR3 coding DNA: TGTGCCAGCTCACCTCTCCCGGGGCAAAATTCACCCCTCCACTTT. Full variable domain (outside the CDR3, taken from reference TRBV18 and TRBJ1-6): NAGVMQNPRHLVRRRGQEARLRCSPMKGHSHVYWYRQLPEEGLKFMVYLQKENIIDESGMPKERFSAEFPKEGPSILRIQQVVRGDSAAYFCASSPLPGQNSPLHFGNGTRLTVT.

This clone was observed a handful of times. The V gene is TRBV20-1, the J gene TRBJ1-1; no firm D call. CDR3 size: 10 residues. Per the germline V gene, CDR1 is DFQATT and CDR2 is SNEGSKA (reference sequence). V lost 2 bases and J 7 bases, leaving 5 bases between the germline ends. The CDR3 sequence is CSARPVEAFF. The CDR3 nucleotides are TGCAGTGCTAGACCGGTTGAAGCTTTCTTT.

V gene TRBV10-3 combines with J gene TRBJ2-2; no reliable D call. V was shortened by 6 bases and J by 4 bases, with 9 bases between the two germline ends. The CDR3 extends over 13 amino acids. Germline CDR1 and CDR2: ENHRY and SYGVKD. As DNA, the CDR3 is TGTGCCATCAGCCTGGGCGGCACCGGGGAGCTGTTTTTT. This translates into CAISLGGTGELFF.

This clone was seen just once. CDR3 DNA: TGCGCCAGCAGCCAAGGCAGAATCAATCAGCCCCAGCATTTT. Translating it yields CASSQGRINQPQHF. This rearrangement joins TRBV4-3 to TRBJ1-5; the D is unclear. This CDR3 has 14 amino acids. The V and J ends lost 1 base and 3 bases respectively, with 7 bases between them. In germline, CDR1 is LGHNA, CDR2 YSLEER.

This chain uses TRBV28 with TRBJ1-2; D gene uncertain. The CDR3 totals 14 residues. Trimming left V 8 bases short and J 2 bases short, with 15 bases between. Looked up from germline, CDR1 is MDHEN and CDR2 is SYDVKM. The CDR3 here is CASRRPGSNYGYTF. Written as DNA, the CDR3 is TGTGCCAGCCGACGCCCGGGGAGCAACTATGGCTACACCTTC.

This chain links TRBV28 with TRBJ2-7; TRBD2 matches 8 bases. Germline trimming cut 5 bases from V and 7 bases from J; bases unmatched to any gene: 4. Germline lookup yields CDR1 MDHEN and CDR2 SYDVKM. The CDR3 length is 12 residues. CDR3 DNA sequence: TGTGCCAGCAGTAAACTAGCGGTAGAGCAGTACTTC. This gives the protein CASSKLAVEQYF.

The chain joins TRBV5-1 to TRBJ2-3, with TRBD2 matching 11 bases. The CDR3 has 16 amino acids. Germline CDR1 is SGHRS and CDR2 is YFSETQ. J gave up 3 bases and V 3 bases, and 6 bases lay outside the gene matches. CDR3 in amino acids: CASSSLAGAGTDTQYF. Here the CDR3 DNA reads TGCGCCAGCAGCTCACTAGCGGGAGCGGGGACAGATACGCAGTATTTT. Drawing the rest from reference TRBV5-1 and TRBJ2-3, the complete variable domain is KAGVTQTPRYLIKTRGQQVTLSCSPISGHRSVSWYQQTPGQGLQFLFEYFSETQRNKGNFPGRFSGRQFSNSRSEMNVSTLELGDSALYLCASSSLAGAGTDTQYFGPGTRLTVL.

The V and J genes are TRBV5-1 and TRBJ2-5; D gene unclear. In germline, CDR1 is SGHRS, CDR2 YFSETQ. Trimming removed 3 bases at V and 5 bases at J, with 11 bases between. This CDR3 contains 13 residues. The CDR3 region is CASSSGMSETQYF. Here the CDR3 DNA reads TGCGCCAGCAGCTCGGGTATGTCTGAGACCCAGTACTTC. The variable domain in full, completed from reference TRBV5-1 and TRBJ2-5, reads KAGVTQTPRYLIKTRGQQVTLSCSPISGHRSVSWYQQTPGQGLQFLFEYFSETQRNKGNFPGRFSGRQFSNSRSEMNVSTLELGDSALYLCASSSGMSETQYFGPGTRLLVL.

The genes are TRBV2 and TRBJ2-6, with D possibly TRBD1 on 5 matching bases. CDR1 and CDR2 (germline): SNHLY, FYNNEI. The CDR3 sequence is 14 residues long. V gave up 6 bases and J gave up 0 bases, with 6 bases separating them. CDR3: CASRGHSGANVLTF. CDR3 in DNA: TGTGCCAGCAGAGGACACTCTGGGGCCAACGTCCTGACTTTC.

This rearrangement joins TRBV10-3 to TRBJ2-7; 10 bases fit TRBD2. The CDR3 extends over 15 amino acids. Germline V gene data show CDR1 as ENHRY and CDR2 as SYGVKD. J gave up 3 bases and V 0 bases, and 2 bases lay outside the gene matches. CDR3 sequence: CAISESASGGYEQYF. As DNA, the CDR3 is TGTGCCATCAGTGAGTCGGCTAGCGGGGGCTACGAGCAGTACTTC.

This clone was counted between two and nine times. CDR3: CASSLAGLGNQPQHF. CDR3 bases: TGTGCCAGCAGTTTAGCAGGGCTTGGAAATCAGCCCCAGCATTTT. The V call is TRBV28, the J call TRBJ1-5; tentatively, D is TRBD1 (5 bases). Trimming took 2 bases from V and 4 from J, leaving 12 bases between them. Germline V gene sequence: CDR1 MDHEN, CDR2 SYDVKM. The CDR3 contains 15 residues. Variable domain in full (rest from reference TRBV28 and TRBJ1-5): DVKVTQSSRYLVKRTGEKVFLECVQDMDHENMFWYRQDPGLGLRLIYFSYDVKMKEKGDIPEGYSVSREKKERFSLILESASTNQTSMYLCASSLAGLGNQPQHFGDGTRLSIL.

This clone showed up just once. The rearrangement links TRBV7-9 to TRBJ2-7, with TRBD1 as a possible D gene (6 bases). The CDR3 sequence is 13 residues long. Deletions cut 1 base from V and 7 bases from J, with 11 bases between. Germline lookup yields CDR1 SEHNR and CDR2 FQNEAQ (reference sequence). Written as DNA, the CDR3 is TGTGCCAGCAGCTTAGACAGGGAGAGTGAGCAGTACTTC. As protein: CASSLDRESEQYF.

CDR3 protein: CASSVGPKETQYF. The CDR3 DNA reads TGTGCCAGCAGCGTGGGTCCGAAAGAGACCCAGTACTTC. The chain recombines TRBV9 with TRBJ2-5; D remains unclear. Per the germline V gene, CDR1 is SGDLS and CDR2 is YYNGEE. This CDR3 contains 13 residues. V was clipped by 2 bases and J by 3 bases, with 8 bases between them.

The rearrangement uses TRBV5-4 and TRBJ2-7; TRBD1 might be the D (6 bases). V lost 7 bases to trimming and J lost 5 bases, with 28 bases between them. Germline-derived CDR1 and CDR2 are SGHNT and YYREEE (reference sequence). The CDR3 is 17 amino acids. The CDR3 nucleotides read TGTGCCAGCTCCCGAGGGCTAACAGGGCGCGCAGGCGACGAGCAGTACTTC. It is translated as CASSRGLTGRAGDEQYF.

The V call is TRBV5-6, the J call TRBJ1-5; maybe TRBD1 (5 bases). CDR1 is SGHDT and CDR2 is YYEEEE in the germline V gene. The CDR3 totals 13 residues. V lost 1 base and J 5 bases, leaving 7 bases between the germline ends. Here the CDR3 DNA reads TGTGCCAGCAGCTTGCAAGGGGATCAGCCCCAGCATTTT. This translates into CASSLQGDQPQHF.

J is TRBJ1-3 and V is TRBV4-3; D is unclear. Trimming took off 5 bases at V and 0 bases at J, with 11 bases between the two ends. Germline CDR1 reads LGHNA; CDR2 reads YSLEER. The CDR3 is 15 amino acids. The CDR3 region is CASSSGPHSGNTIYF. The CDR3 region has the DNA TGCGCCAGCAGCTCTGGACCGCACTCTGGAAACACCATATATTTT.